The next 27 T cell receptor beta chains were all read from a single sample in a study of blood T cell repertoires in COVID-19. The data were produced by immunoSEQ multiplex PCR, yet TCRdb's version contains in-frame clones alone and is incomplete. The top ten clones hold around 7.5% of a sample with over 150,000 clones, more than 65% of them seen once. Sequencing was done on a sample of PBMCs or T cells enriched from blood (not recorded which). The receptors were sampled from a man aged 35-49 years who had recovered from COVID-19.

The J gene is TRBJ1-1, the V gene TRBV30, with TRBD1 as a possible D gene (6 bases). V was clipped by 5 bases and J by 2 bases, with 12 bases between them. Germline CDR1 is GTSNPN and CDR2 is SVGIG (reference sequence). The CDR3 totals 13 residues. In nucleotides, the CDR3 is TGTGCCTGGGAGACAGGATATAACACTGAAGCTTTCTTT. This gives the protein CAWETGYNTEAFF.

This chain connects TRBV5-1 to TRBJ2-5; 9 nucleotides match TRBD2. Germline CDR1 SGHRS, CDR2 YFSETQ. With V trimmed by 0 bases and J by 5 bases, 5 bases remained unmatched. The CDR3 sequence is 15 residues long. This CDR3 is CASSLGLAVGETQYF. The CDR3 DNA follows: TGCGCCAGCAGCTTGGGACTAGCGGTGGGGGAGACCCAGTACTTC.

The rearrangement links TRBV5-4 to TRBJ2-5, with 7 positions matching TRBD1. In germline, CDR1 is SGHNT, CDR2 YYREEE (reference sequence). This CDR3 is 14 amino acids long. The ends lost 3 bases at V and 2 bases at J; junction bases unmatched: 4. The CDR3 here is CASSSTGQQETQYF. CDR3 in DNA: TGTGCCAGCAGCTCGACGGGACAGCAAGAGACCCAGTACTTC.

V is TRBV7-3 and J is TRBJ2-3; 13 bases match TRBD2. The J segment lost 5 bases and the V segment lost 5 bases, leaving 7 bases of the junction unmatched. There are 16 residues in the CDR3. The V gene's germline CDR1 is SGHTA and CDR2 FQGTGA. The CDR3 region has the DNA TGTGCCAGCAGCAGAACTAGCGGGGGGGCCCAAGATACGCAGTATTTT. This encodes CASSRTSGGAQDTQYF.

The chain uses TRBV30 and TRBJ1-4; no definite D call. Germline lookup yields CDR1 GTSNPN and CDR2 SVGIG (reference sequence). V was trimmed by 2 bases and J by 6 bases, leaving 13 bases between them. CDR3 length: 14 amino acids. The CDR3 DNA follows: TGTGCCTGGAGTAGTTGGGAGGGAGATGAAAAACTGTTTTTT. This gives the protein CAWSSWEGDEKLFF.

A single count supports this clone. The chain employs TRBV7-9 and TRBJ1-1; unclear D gene. Germline V CDR1 and CDR2: SEHNR, FQNEAQ (reference sequence). Trimming pared 3 bases from V and 2 bases from J, leaving 10 bases between. The CDR3 runs 14 residues. CDR3 DNA sequence: TGTGCCAGCAGCTTCCCACAGCCTAACACTGAAGCTTTCTTT. Amino acid sequence: CASSFPQPNTEAFF.

The chain has TRBV5-5 and TRBJ1-1, with TRBD1 as a possible D gene (5 bases). V was pared by 2 bases and J by 4 bases, with 9 bases between. Germline CDR1 SGHKS, CDR2 YYEKEE (reference sequence). CDR3 length: 13 amino acids. CDR3 amino acids: CASSFLDITEAFF. DNA for the CDR3: TGTGCCAGCAGCTTCCTGGACATCACTGAAGCTTTCTTT.

This chain joins TRBV2 and TRBJ2-1; D is possibly TRBD2 (6 bases). Trimming shortened V by 2 bases and J by 7 bases, and 9 bases separated the two germline ends. This CDR3 has 13 residues. CDR1 and CDR2 from the germline V gene are SNHLY and FYNNEI. The CDR3 sequence: CASSEIGGNEQFF. Here the CDR3 DNA reads TGTGCCAGCAGTGAAATTGGGGGGAATGAGCAGTTCTTC.

This clone has more than one count but fewer than ten. V usage is TRBV5-1 and J usage is TRBJ1-4, with TRBD1 as a possible D gene (5 bases). The germline CDR1 and CDR2 sequences are SGHRS and YFSETQ. Trimming stripped 4 bases from V and 8 bases from J, with 18 bases between. The CDR3 sequence is 15 residues long. DNA of the CDR3: TGCGCCAGCAGCCAACAATCCGGGACTCGGGAAAAACTGTTTTTT. Translation gives CASSQQSGTREKLFF.

This clone was observed a few times. The chain joins TRBV19 to TRBJ1-2; D is unclear. CDR3 size: 15 residues. V was pared by 5 bases and J by 4 bases, with 17 bases between. Germline assignment: CDR1 LNHDA and CDR2 SQIVND (reference sequence). CDR3 sequence reads: CASSAILAQAYGYTF. The DNA for the CDR3 is TGTGCCAGTAGTGCCATCCTGGCCCAGGCCTATGGCTACACCTTC.

This clone was counted a few times. The chain is built from TRBV5-5 and TRBJ1-5; the match to TRBD1 covers 10 bases. This CDR3 contains 15 residues. CDR1 is SGHKS and CDR2 is YYEKEE in the germline V gene (reference sequence). The V segment lost 4 bases and the J segment 6 bases; nucleotides outside the gene matches: 7. The CDR3 nucleotides are TGTGCCAGCAGCCAAGAGACAGGGGGCAGTCAGCCCCAGCATTTT. Translating it yields CASSQETGGSQPQHF.

This clone was seen just once. The chain combines TRBV11-1 with TRBJ2-7, with 8 bases fitting TRBD2. The CDR3 consists of 16 residues. Germline V gene sequence: CDR1 SGHAT, CDR2 FQDESV (reference sequence). J lost 3 bases, V lost 5 bases, and 12 bases had no gene match. The CDR3 is CASSAGGRTSLYEQYF. CDR3 DNA: TGTGCCAGCAGCGCAGGTGGAAGGACTAGCCTCTACGAGCAGTACTTC.

The chain recombines TRBV3-1 (or the pseudogene TRBV3-2) with TRBJ2-7; possible D gene TRBD2, 5 bases. V dropped 6 bases and J dropped 6 bases, with 18 bases sitting between them. The CDR3 is made up of 14 amino acids. Germline V lookup: CDR1 LGHDT, CDR2 YNNKEL (reference sequence). CDR3 in amino acids: CASSLGPLRGEQYF. The CDR3 bases are TGTGCCAGCAGTCTTGGACCACTTCGGGGCGAGCAGTACTTC.

The chain is built from TRBV5-6 and TRBJ1-1; no firm D call. The length of the CDR3 is 14 residues. The germline V gene encodes CDR1 SGHDT and CDR2 YYEEEE. Trimming took 4 bases from V and 4 from J, leaving 14 bases between them. The CDR3 DNA reads TGTGCCAGCAGCGACGGAGGCGGCCCCACTGAAGCTTTCTTT. This sequence encodes CASSDGGGPTEAFF.

The V gene is TRBV2, the J gene TRBJ2-1, with a tentative D call TRBD2 (5 bases). The germline V gene encodes CDR1 SNHLY and CDR2 FYNNEI. The V end lost 5 bases, the J end lost 0 bases, and 11 bases lay between the germline ends. The CDR3 is 15 amino acids. CDR3 DNA sequence: TGTGCCAGCAGTAAGGCGCTAGCCTCCTACAATGAGCAGTTCTTC. It specifies CASSKALASYNEQFF.

The chain recombines TRBV19 with TRBJ1-1; D is ambiguous. Trimming removed 4 bases at V and 3 bases at J, with 9 bases between. Germline CDR1 and CDR2: LNHDA and SQIVND (reference sequence). CDR3 length: 13 amino acids. The CDR3 loop reads CASSTDRDTEAFF. In DNA form, the CDR3 reads TGTGCCAGTAGTACCGACCGGGACACTGAAGCTTTCTTT.

V and J are TRBV12-3 or TRBV12-4 and TRBJ1-5; D gene ambiguous. The CDR3 has 11 amino acids. V lost 3 bases, J lost 6 bases, and 3 bases lay in between. The CDR3 DNA follows: TGTGCCAGCAGTTTCGGTCAGCCCCAGCATTTT. It translates to CASSFGQPQHF.

The V call is TRBV29-1, the J call TRBJ1-1, with D perhaps matching TRBD1 (5 bases). This CDR3 has 14 residues. The ends were cut back, 6 bases at V and 4 bases at J, with 18 bases in the middle. CDR1 is SQVTM and CDR2 is ANQGSEA in the germline V gene. In nucleotides, the CDR3 is TGCAGCGTGGCGGGGCCGTGGGAGGGCACTGAAGCTTTCTTT. This translates into CSVAGPWEGTEAFF.

The chain combines TRBV3-1 (or the pseudogene TRBV3-2) with TRBJ1-1; D remains ambiguous. V gave up 0 bases and J gave up 1 base, with 3 bases separating them. Germline V gives CDR1 LGHDT, CDR2 YNNKEL (reference sequence). This CDR3 is built from 13 residues. In DNA, the CDR3 is TGTGCCAGCAGCCAAGACAGGAACACTGAAGCTTTCTTT. Its translation is CASSQDRNTEAFF.

The chain is built from TRBV6-5 and TRBJ2-3; D possibly corresponds to TRBD2 (6 bases). This CDR3 spans 14 amino acids. The V and J ends lost 6 bases and 2 bases respectively, with 12 bases between them. Germline V CDR1 and CDR2: MNHEY, SVGAGI. CDR3 amino acids: CASRLAVPTDTQYF. In nucleotides, the CDR3 is TGTGCCAGCAGACTAGCTGTCCCCACAGATACGCAGTATTTT.

The chain combines TRBV28 with TRBJ1-2; 8 nucleotides agree with TRBD1. The CDR3 totals 14 residues. Germline V gene sequence: CDR1 MDHEN, CDR2 SYDVKM. V gave up 6 bases and J gave up 3 bases; unmatched junction bases: 6. CDR3: CASSQGAGDYGYTF. Here the CDR3 DNA reads TGTGCCAGCAGCCAGGGGGCGGGGGACTATGGCTACACCTTC.

The CDR3 here is CASLDSRSSYNSPLHF. CDR3 coding DNA: TGTGCCAGTCTCGACAGTCGCAGCTCCTATAATTCACCCCTCCACTTT. The chain recombines TRBV28 with TRBJ1-6; the D gene is possibly TRBD1 (5 bases). Per germline, CDR1 MDHEN and CDR2 SYDVKM. V was cut by 9 bases and J by 0 bases, with 15 bases left in between. The CDR3 covers 16 residues.

This clone was seen a single time. The chain links TRBV5-1 to TRBJ1-3, with D tentatively TRBD1 (6 bases). Trimming removed 4 bases from V and 0 bases from J, with 14 bases in between. The CDR3 runs 16 residues. Germline V gene sequence: CDR1 SGHRS, CDR2 YFSETQ. The CDR3 DNA reads as TGCGCCAGCAGCCAAGGACAGTGGCGCTCTGGAAACACCATATATTTT. Protein sequence: CASSQGQWRSGNTIYF.

V usage is TRBV3-1 (or the pseudogene TRBV3-2) and J usage is TRBJ1-2; the D is unclear. The germline V and J ends were trimmed by 0 bases and 4 bases, with 12 bases remaining between them. The CDR3 consists of 15 residues. CDR1 is LGHDT, CDR2 YNNKEL, per germline (reference sequence). CDR3 in amino acids: CASSQDHKASYGYTF. The CDR3 nucleotides read TGTGCCAGCAGCCAAGATCATAAAGCCTCCTATGGCTACACCTTC.

This clone has only a few counts. This chain links TRBV6-1 with TRBJ1-1; D is possibly TRBD1 (6 bases). The CDR3 covers 16 residues. Per the germline V gene, CDR1 is MNHNS and CDR2 is SASEGT. Trimming pared 4 bases from V and 0 bases from J, leaving 15 bases between. This chain's CDR3 is CASSGGVGDMNTEAFF. The CDR3 DNA reads TGTGCCAGCAGTGGAGGAGTAGGGGACATGAACACTGAAGCTTTCTTT.

This clone showed up just once. This chain joins TRBV7-9 and TRBJ2-3, with D maybe TRBD1 (6 bases). The V end was cut by 4 bases, the J end by 4 bases, with 15 bases between. The CDR3 runs to 15 residues. Germline assignment: CDR1 SEHNR and CDR2 FQNEAQ (reference sequence). The CDR3 DNA reads TGTGCCAGCAGCTCATTGACAGGTCTGGCAGATACGCAGTATTTT. Protein sequence: CASSSLTGLADTQYF.

This rearrangement joins TRBV30 to TRBJ1-2; TRBD1 matches at 8 bases. The V segment lost 0 bases and the J segment 2 bases; nucleotides outside the gene matches: 14. The CDR3 is made up of 18 amino acids. Germline V lookup: CDR1 GTSNPN, CDR2 SVGIG (reference sequence). CDR3 loop: CAWSVRRTGNSQNYGYTF. In DNA, the CDR3 is TGTGCCTGGAGTGTACGTCGGACAGGGAATTCCCAAAACTATGGCTACACCTTC.